The source of this TCR beta chain is a study of blood T cell repertoires in COVID-19. This clone showed up just once. Using immunoSEQ multiplex PCR, the repertoire was profiled, and TCRdb retains in-frame clones only, with some absent. The sample carries about 240,000 clones, more than 75% recorded once. The clonotype was recovered from a woman older than 75 with COVID-19, enrolled during active disease. The specimen was peripheral blood.

The DNA of the CDR3 is TGTGCCAGCAGCCCCAGTGGTAGCACGGTCGATGAGCAGTTCTTC. Translated, it gives CASSPSGSTVDEQFF. The chain links TRBV9 to TRBJ2-1; D not resolved. Trimming stripped 4 bases from V and 8 bases from J, with 19 bases between. This CDR3 region has 15 residues. Germline loops: CDR1 SGDLS, CDR2 YYNGEE.